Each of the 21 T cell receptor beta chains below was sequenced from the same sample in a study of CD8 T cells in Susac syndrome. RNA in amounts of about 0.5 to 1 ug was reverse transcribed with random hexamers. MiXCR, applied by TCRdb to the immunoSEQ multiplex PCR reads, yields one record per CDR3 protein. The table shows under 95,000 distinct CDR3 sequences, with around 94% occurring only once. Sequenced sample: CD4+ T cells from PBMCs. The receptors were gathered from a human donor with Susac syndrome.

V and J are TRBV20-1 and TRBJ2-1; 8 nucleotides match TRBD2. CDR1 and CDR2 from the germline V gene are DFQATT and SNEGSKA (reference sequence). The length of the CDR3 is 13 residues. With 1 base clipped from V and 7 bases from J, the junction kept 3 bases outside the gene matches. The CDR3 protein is CSARAGGPNEQFF. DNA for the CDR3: TGCAGTGCTAGAGCGGGGGGGCCAAATGAGCAGTTCTTC.

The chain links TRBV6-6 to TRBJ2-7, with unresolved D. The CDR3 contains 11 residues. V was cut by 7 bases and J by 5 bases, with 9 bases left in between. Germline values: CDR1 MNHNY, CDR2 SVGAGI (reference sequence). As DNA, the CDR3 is TGTGCCAGCACCAGCCTTCACGAGCAGTACTTC. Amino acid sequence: CASTSLHEQYF.

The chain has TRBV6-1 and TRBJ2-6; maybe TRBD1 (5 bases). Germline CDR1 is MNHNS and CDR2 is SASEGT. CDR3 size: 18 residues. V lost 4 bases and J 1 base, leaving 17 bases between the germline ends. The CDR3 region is CASSVNRLGPSGANVLTF. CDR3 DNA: TGTGCCAGCAGTGTCAACCGTCTGGGGCCGTCTGGGGCCAACGTCCTGACTTTC.

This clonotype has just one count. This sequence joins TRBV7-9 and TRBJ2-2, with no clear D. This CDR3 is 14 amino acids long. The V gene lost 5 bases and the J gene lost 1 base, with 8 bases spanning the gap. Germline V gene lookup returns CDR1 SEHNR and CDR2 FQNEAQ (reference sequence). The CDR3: CASSPTMNTGELFF. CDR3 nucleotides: TGTGCCAGCAGCCCGACAATGAACACCGGGGAGCTGTTTTTT.

Here the CDR3 reads CSVEDPGHPTEAFF. DNA of the CDR3: TGCAGCGTTGAAGATCCGGGACACCCGACTGAAGCTTTCTTT. The gene calls are TRBV29-1 and TRBJ1-1; possibly TRBD1 for D (6 bases). The CDR3 runs 14 residues. CDR1 SQVTM and CDR2 ANQGSEA come from the germline V gene. V lost 0 bases to trimming and J lost 5 bases, with 13 bases between them. Using reference TRBV29-1 and TRBJ1-1 for the parts outside the CDR3, the full variable domain is SAVISQKPSRDICQRGTSLTIQCQVDSQVTMMFWYRQQPGQSLTLIATANQGSEATYESGFVIDKFPISRPNLTFSTLTVSNMSPEDSSIYLCSVEDPGHPTEAFFGQGTRLTVV.

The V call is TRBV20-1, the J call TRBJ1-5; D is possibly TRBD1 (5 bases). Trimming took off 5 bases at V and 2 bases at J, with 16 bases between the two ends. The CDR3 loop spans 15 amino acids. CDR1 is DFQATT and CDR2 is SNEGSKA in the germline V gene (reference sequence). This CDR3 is CSAHPQGLGNQPQHF. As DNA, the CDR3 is TGCAGTGCTCACCCCCAGGGTTTGGGCAATCAGCCCCAGCATTTT.

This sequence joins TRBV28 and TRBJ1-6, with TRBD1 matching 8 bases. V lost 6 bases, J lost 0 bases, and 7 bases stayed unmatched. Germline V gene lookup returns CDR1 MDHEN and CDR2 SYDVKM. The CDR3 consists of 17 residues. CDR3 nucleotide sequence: TGTGCCAGCAGGGACAGGGAAAGGAGCTCCTATAATTCACCCCTCCACTTT. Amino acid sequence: CASRDRERSSYNSPLHF.

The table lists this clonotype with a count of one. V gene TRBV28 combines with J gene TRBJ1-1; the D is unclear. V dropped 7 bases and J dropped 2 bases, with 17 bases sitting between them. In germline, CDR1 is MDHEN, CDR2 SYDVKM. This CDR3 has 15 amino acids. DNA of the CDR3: TGTGCCAGCACTTCTAACCCCCGGGGTAACACTGAAGCTTTCTTT. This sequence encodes CASTSNPRGNTEAFF. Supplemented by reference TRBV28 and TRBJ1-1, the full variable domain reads DVKVTQSSRYLVKRTGEKVFLECVQDMDHENMFWYRQDPGLGLRLIYFSYDVKMKEKGDIPEGYSVSREKKERFSLILESASTNQTSMYLCASTSNPRGNTEAFFGQGTRLTVV.

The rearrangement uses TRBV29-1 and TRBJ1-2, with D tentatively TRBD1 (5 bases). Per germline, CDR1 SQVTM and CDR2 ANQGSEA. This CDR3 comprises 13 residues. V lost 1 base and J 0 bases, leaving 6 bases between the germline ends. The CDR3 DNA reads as TGCAGCGTTGAAGCAGGGCCTAACTATGGCTACACCTTC. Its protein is CSVEAGPNYGYTF.

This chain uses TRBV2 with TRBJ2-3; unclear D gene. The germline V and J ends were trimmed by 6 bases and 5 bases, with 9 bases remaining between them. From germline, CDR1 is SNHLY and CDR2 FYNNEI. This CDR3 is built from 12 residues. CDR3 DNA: TGTGCCAGCAGAGCATTATTAGATACGCAGTATTTT. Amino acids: CASRALLDTQYF.

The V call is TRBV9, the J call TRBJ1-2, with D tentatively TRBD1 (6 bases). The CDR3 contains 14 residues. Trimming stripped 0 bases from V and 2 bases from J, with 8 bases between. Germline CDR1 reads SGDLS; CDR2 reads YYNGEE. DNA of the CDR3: TGTGCCAGCAGCGTAGTAGGGGGAAACTATGGCTACACCTTC. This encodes CASSVVGGNYGYTF.

The CDR3 here is CASCPDRSYNEQFF. CDR3 sequence (DNA): TGTGCCAGCTGCCCGGACAGGTCCTACAATGAGCAGTTCTTC. This chain connects TRBV2 to TRBJ2-1; 7 bases are a match to TRBD1. After removal of 8 bases from V and 1 base from J, the junction contained 5 bases not matched to a gene. The CDR3 length is 14 residues. From germline, CDR1 is SNHLY and CDR2 FYNNEI. Using reference TRBV2 and TRBJ2-1 for the parts outside the CDR3, the full variable domain is EPEVTQTPSHQVTQMGQEVILRCVPISNHLYFYWYRQILGQKVEFLVSFYNNEISEKSEIFDDQFSVERPDGSNFTLKIRSTKLEDSAMYFCASCPDRSYNEQFFGPGTRLTVL.

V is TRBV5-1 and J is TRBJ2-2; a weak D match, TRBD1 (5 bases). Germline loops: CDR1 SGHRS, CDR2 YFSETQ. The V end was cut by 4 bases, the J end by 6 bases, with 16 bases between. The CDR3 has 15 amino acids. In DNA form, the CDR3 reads TGCGCCAGCAGCGGGGCGCTAGACGGCTCCGGGGAGCTGTTTTTT. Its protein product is CASSGALDGSGELFF.

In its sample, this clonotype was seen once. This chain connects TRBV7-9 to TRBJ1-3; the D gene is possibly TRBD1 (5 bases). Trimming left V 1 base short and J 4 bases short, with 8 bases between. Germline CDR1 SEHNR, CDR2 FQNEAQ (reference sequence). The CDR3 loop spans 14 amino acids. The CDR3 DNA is TGTGCCAGCAGCTTAGGGGACGGAGGAAACACCATATATTTT. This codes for CASSLGDGGNTIYF.

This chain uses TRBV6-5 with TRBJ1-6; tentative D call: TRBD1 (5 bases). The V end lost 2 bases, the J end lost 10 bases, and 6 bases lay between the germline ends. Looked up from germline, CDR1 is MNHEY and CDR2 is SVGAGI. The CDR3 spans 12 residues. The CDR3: CASSYGASPLHF. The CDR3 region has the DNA TGTGCCAGCAGTTACGGGGCCTCACCCCTCCACTTT.

For the CDR3, the DNA is TGCAGCGTTGAGAACACGGGACAGGGTCTTTACGAGCAGTACTTC. Translation: CSVENTGQGLYEQYF. The chain employs TRBV29-1 and TRBJ2-7; 9 bases fit TRBD1. The V segment lost 3 bases and the J segment 4 bases; nucleotides outside the gene matches: 10. Germline V gene data show CDR1 as SQVTM and CDR2 as ANQGSEA. This CDR3 is built from 15 residues.

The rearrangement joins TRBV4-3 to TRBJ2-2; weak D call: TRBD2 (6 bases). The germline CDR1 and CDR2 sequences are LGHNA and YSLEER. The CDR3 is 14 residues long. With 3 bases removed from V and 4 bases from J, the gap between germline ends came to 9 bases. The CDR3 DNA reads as TGCGCCAGCAGCCAGCTCGGGGGCACCGGGGAGCTGTTTTTT. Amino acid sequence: CASSQLGGTGELFF.

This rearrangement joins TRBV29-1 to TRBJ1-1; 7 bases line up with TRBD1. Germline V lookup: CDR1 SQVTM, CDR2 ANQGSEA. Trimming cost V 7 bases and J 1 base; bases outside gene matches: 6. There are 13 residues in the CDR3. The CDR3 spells CSAGGQANTEAFF. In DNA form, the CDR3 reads TGCAGCGCAGGAGGACAGGCGAACACTGAAGCTTTCTTT.

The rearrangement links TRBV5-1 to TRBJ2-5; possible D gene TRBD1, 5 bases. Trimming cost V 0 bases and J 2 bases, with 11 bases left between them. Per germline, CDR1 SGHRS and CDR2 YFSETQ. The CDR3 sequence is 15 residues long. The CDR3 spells CASSLEGASQETQYF. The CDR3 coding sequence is TGCGCCAGCAGCTTGGAAGGGGCTAGTCAAGAGACCCAGTACTTC.

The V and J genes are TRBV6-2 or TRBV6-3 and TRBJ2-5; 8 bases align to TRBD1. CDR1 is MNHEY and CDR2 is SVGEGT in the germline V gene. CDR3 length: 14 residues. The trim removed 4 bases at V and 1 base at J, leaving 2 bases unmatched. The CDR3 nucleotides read TGTGCCAGCAGTTTGGACAGGGTCCAAGAGACCCAGTACTTC. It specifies CASSLDRVQETQYF.

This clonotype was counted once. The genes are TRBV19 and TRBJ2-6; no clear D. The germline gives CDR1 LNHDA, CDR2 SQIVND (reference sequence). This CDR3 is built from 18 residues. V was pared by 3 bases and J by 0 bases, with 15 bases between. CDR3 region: CASSIVSGTYSGANVLTF. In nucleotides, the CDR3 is TGTGCCAGTAGTATTGTGTCAGGTACCTACTCTGGGGCCAACGTCCTGACTTTC.